This TCR beta chain is drawn from a study of control samples from healthy donors and cancer patients. Trimming cost V 4 bases and J 8 bases; bases outside gene matches: 11. The CDR3 is 17 residues long. Germline V gene lookup returns CDR1 SGHDN and CDR2 FVKESK. Clones were sequenced by immunoSEQ multiplex PCR, and TCRdb holds only the in-frame ones, with some missing. This table has more than 110,000 clones, roughly 92% appearing once. This TCR came from a man aged 30 to 45 in good health. The chain carries TRBV14 and TRBJ2-1, with 13 bases that match TRBD2. Material: blood. CDR3 nucleotide sequence: TGTGCCAGCAGCCGATTTGGGACTAGCGGGGAAGTCGATGAGCAGTTCTTC. Its protein is CASSRFGTSGEVDEQFF.